This entry lists 22 T cell receptor beta chains sequenced from one sample in a study of cytomegalovirus exposure and HLA in healthy donors. The PCR contained 60 Vbeta and 13 Jbeta primers. This table comes from immunoSEQ multiplex PCR, and its TCRdb copy is limited to in-frame clones, with some not included. The sample yields some 200,000 clones, just over 75% seen once. The sample was PBMCs. These receptors were taken from a woman aged 25 to 39 in good health and CMV-seropositive.

V and J are TRBV30 and TRBJ1-2, with no clear D. Germline V lookup: CDR1 GTSNPN, CDR2 SVGIG (reference sequence). This CDR3 has 12 amino acids. V lost 5 bases and J lost 3, with 10 bases in between. The DNA for the CDR3 is TGTGCCTGGGTGGGCCGGTACTATGGCTACACCTTC. Its translation: CAWVGRYYGYTF.

The chain joins TRBV2 to TRBJ2-2; D gene unclear. The germline V and J ends were trimmed by 2 bases and 1 base, with 5 bases remaining between them. The CDR3 totals 14 residues. Germline V gene sequence: CDR1 SNHLY, CDR2 FYNNEI. In nucleotides, the CDR3 is TGTGCCAGCAGTGAAATACAGAACACCGGGGAGCTGTTTTTT. It specifies CASSEIQNTGELFF.

The chain is built from TRBV14 and TRBJ1-1, with D perhaps TRBD1 (5 bases). This CDR3 contains 13 residues. Germline lookup yields CDR1 SGHDN and CDR2 FVKESK. V lost 0 bases to trimming and J lost 11 bases, with 13 bases between them. DNA for the CDR3: TGTGCCAGCAGCCAAGAAGCCCGACAGAAGGCTTTCTTT. The encoded protein is CASSQEARQKAFF.

This chain links TRBV18 with TRBJ1-2, with 8 bases lining up with TRBD1. Germline V gene data show CDR1 as KGHSH and CDR2 as LQKENI. After removal of 3 bases from V and 4 bases from J, the junction contained 10 bases not matched to a gene. CDR3 size: 16 residues. CDR3 bases: TGTGCCAGCTCACCCCTCGTACCAGGGGGCCTCTATGGCTACACCTTC. Encoded protein: CASSPLVPGGLYGYTF.

This clone has just a few counts. This sequence joins TRBV6-5 and TRBJ1-2; D is uncertain. In germline, CDR1 is MNHEY, CDR2 SVGAGI. This CDR3 region has 15 residues. Trimming removed 0 bases at V and 4 bases at J, with 12 bases between. The CDR3 region has the DNA TGTGCCAGCAGTTACTCGGCCCAGGATTCCTATGGCTACACCTTC. Protein: CASSYSAQDSYGYTF.

The chain has TRBV2 and TRBJ2-7; the match to TRBD2 covers 8 bases. The CDR3 totals 15 residues. The ends lost 6 bases at V and 2 bases at J; junction bases unmatched: 9. Germline CDR1 reads SNHLY; CDR2 reads FYNNEI. The CDR3 nucleotides are TGTGCCAGCAGGCCGGGGGGGGGCGAAACCTACGAGCAGTACTTC. Translation: CASRPGGGETYEQYF.

The chain employs TRBV6-1 and TRBJ1-2; D is uncertain. The CDR3 is 13 amino acids. CDR1 and CDR2 (germline): MNHNS, SASEGT. V lost 4 bases and J lost 4, with 10 bases in between. CDR3 DNA sequence: TGTGCCAGCAGTGCCGTTATCTCCTATGGCTACACCTTC. Its translation: CASSAVISYGYTF.

This sequence joins TRBV28 and TRBJ1-1; 9 nucleotides line up with TRBD1. Germline CDR1 MDHEN, CDR2 SYDVKM. The CDR3 contains 14 residues. Trimming cost V 6 bases and J 2 bases; bases outside gene matches: 4. The CDR3 nucleotides read TGTGCCAGCAGGCGGACAGGGGATAACACTGAAGCTTTCTTT. As protein: CASRRTGDNTEAFF.

CDR3 in amino acids: CASSQEWGGSLNYGYTF. CDR3 sequence (DNA): TGCGCCAGCAGCCAAGAATGGGGCGGCAGCCTCAACTATGGCTACACCTTC. The chain couples TRBV4-3 to TRBJ1-2, with a tentative D call TRBD1 (5 bases). From germline, CDR1 is LGHNA and CDR2 YSLEER. This CDR3 is 17 amino acids long. Trimming cost V 0 bases and J 2 bases, with 16 bases left between them.

The V call is TRBV6-1, the J call TRBJ2-7; D is uncertain. Trimming took 4 bases from V and 2 from J, leaving 3 bases between them. The CDR3 totals 11 residues. Per germline, CDR1 MNHNS and CDR2 SASEGT. This chain's CDR3 is CASSVTYEQYF. In nucleotides, the CDR3 is TGTGCCAGCAGTGTAACCTACGAGCAGTACTTC.

This clone was recorded only once. This chain uses TRBV19 with TRBJ2-7; 8 nucleotides match TRBD2. This CDR3 is built from 13 residues. V shed 6 bases and J 5 bases; nucleotides not matched to a gene: 6. The V gene's germline CDR1 is LNHDA and CDR2 SQIVND (reference sequence). In nucleotides, the CDR3 is TGTGCCAGTAGCCAGCGGGAGTATCACGAGCAGTACTTC. Translating it yields CASSQREYHEQYF.

The rearrangement joins TRBV5-4 to TRBJ2-2; D is unclear. Germline-derived CDR1 and CDR2 are SGHNT and YYREEE (reference sequence). V was pared by 2 bases and J by 0 bases, with 11 bases between. The CDR3 sequence is 16 residues long. The CDR3 spells CASSFPSSSNTGELFF. The CDR3 nucleotides read TGTGCCAGCAGCTTCCCCAGTTCCTCGAACACCGGGGAGCTGTTTTTT.

The chain has TRBV30 and TRBJ2-1; 7 positions agree with TRBD2. After removal of 0 bases from V and 4 bases from J, the junction contained 0 bases not matched to a gene. The germline V gene has CDR1 GTSNPN and CDR2 SVGIG (reference sequence). The CDR3 has 13 amino acids. This CDR3 reads CAWSVAGYNEQFF. CDR3 nucleotide sequence: TGTGCCTGGAGTGTAGCGGGGTACAATGAGCAGTTCTTC.

The chain combines TRBV12-5 with TRBJ1-1; 7 nucleotides match TRBD1. This CDR3 contains 12 residues. With 4 bases clipped from V and 8 bases from J, the junction kept 4 bases outside the gene matches. Germline CDR1 reads LGHNT; CDR2 reads FRNRAP. The CDR3 spells CASGSYRGEAFF. CDR3 bases: TGTGCTAGTGGTTCATACAGGGGAGAAGCTTTCTTT.

The V and J genes are TRBV5-1 and TRBJ1-1; a weak D match, TRBD1 (5 bases). This CDR3 has 16 amino acids. V was trimmed by 0 bases and J by 1 base, leaving 13 bases between them. Germline V gene lookup returns CDR1 SGHRS and CDR2 YFSETQ. The CDR3 bases are TGCGCCAGCAGCTTGGTGATGGGGGGAGGGAACACTGAAGCTTTCTTT. This gives the protein CASSLVMGGGNTEAFF.

This clone was detected only a few times. The chain combines TRBV7-9 with TRBJ1-1; 7 bases fit TRBD1. With V trimmed by 6 bases and J by 2 bases, 12 bases remained unmatched. The CDR3 runs 16 residues. Germline CDR1 reads SEHNR; CDR2 reads FQNEAQ (reference sequence). The CDR3 here is CASSHFFGTVNTEAFF. In nucleotides, the CDR3 is TGTGCCAGCAGTCATTTTTTCGGGACAGTTAACACTGAAGCTTTCTTT.

The chain joins TRBV6-1 to TRBJ2-7, with 11 bases fitting TRBD2. Trimming at V came to 0 bases and at J to 3 bases, leaving 4 bases not matched to a gene. The CDR3 is 16 amino acids. The germline V gene has CDR1 MNHNS and CDR2 SASEGT. DNA of the CDR3: TGTGCCAGCAGTGAAGCCAGACTAGCGGGAAACTACGAGCAGTACTTC. This encodes CASSEARLAGNYEQYF.

The rearrangement links TRBV5-1 to TRBJ2-7; a weak D match, TRBD1 (6 bases). Trimming removed 7 bases from V and 2 bases from J, with 16 bases in between. The CDR3 is 14 amino acids. CDR1 is SGHRS, CDR2 YFSETQ, per germline. In nucleotides, the CDR3 is TGCGCCAGCGGGATGTCACAGGGCGCCTACGAGCAGTACTTC. Protein sequence: CASGMSQGAYEQYF. The full variable domain, its missing parts supplied by reference TRBV5-1 and TRBJ2-7, is KAGVTQTPRYLIKTRGQQVTLSCSPISGHRSVSWYQQTPGQGLQFLFEYFSETQRNKGNFPGRFSGRQFSNSRSEMNVSTLELGDSALYLCASGMSQGAYEQYFGPGTRLTVT.

This clone was counted only a few times. Additional DNA sequences in this sample encode the identical CDR3. Here the CDR3 reads CASSLSGNQETQYF. The CDR3 DNA reads TGCGCCAGCAGCTTGTCCGGGAACCAAGAGACCCAGTACTTC. The V and J genes are TRBV5-1 and TRBJ2-5, with D possibly TRBD2 on 5 matching bases. The CDR3 length is 14 residues. Germline CDR1 is SGHRS and CDR2 is YFSETQ. V lost 1 base to trimming and J lost 0 bases, with 7 bases between them.

The chain has TRBV5-1 and TRBJ2-5; tentatively, D is TRBD2 (6 bases). The V end was cut by 6 bases, the J end by 2 bases, with 17 bases between. The CDR3 contains 15 residues. The germline gives CDR1 SGHRS, CDR2 YFSETQ. The CDR3 DNA sequence: TGCGCCAGCACCCCGACTAGAGGGCCTCAAGAGACCCAGTACTTC. Amino acid sequence: CASTPTRGPQETQYF.

This clone has just a few counts. The chain couples TRBV5-8 to TRBJ2-7; D may be TRBD1 (6 bases). Trimming cost V 4 bases and J 2 bases, with 13 bases left between them. Per germline, CDR1 SGHTS and CDR2 YDEGEE. This CDR3 has 14 amino acids. The DNA for the CDR3 is TGTGCCAGCAGCCCGACAGGCTTGCCCTACGAGCAGTACTTC. Translating gives CASSPTGLPYEQYF. Filled out from reference TRBV5-8 and TRBJ2-7, the complete variable domain reads EAGVTQSPTHLIKTRGQQATLRCSPISGHTSVYWYQQALGLGLQFLLWYDEGEERNRGNFPPRFSGRQFPNYSSELNVNALELEDSALYLCASSPTGLPYEQYFGPGTRLTVT.

The V gene is TRBV6-1, the J gene TRBJ1-2, with 7 nucleotides matching TRBD1. The CDR3 runs to 13 residues. CDR1 MNHNS and CDR2 SASEGT come from the germline V gene. Trimming cost V 2 bases and J 14 bases; bases outside gene matches: 11. This CDR3 reads CASSETRGPLNTF. CDR3 sequence (DNA): TGTGCCAGCAGTGAAACGAGGGGGCCCCTTAATACCTTC.